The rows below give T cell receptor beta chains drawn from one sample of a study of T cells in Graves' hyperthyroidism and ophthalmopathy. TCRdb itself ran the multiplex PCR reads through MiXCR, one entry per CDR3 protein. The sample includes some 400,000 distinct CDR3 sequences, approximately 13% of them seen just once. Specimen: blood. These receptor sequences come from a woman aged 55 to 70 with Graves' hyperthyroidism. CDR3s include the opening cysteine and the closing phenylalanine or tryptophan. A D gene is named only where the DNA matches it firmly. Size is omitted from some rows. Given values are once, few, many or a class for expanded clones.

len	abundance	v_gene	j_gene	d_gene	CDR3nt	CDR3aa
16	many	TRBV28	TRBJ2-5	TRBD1	TGTGCCAGCACCCCTACGGTTACAGGGGCAGGCGAGACCCAGTACTTC	CASTPTVTGAGETQYF
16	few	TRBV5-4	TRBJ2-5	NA	TGTGCCAGCAGCTCGTACAAGGCGCCTAGACTTGAGACCCAGTACTTC	CASSSYKAPRLETQYF
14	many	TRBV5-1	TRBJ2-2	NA	TGCGCCAGCAGCTTGCAGGGATCAACCGGGGAGCTGTTTTTT	CASSLQGSTGELFF
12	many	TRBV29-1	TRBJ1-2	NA	TGCAGCGTTGGGGGGACCAACTATGGCTACACCTTC	CSVGGTNYGYTF
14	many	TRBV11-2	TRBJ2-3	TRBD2	TGTGCCAGCAGCGGGGGGGGGAGCTCCAAGACGCAGTATTTT	CASSGGGSSKTQYF
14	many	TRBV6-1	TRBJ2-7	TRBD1	TGTGCCAGCAGGCCGACAGGGCCCTCCTACGAGCAGTACTTC	CASRPTGPSYEQYF
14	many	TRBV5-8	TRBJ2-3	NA	TGTGCCAGCAGCTTGCCAGCGAACGCAGATACGCAGTATTTT	CASSLPANADTQYF
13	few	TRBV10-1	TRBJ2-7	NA	TGCGCCAGCAGTGAGTCGAAATTTCGCGAGCAGTACTTC	CASSESKFREQYF
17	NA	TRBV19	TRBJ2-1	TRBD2	TGTGCCAGTAGTATACTGGCGGGAGGTCGATCCTACAATGAGCAGTTCTTC	CASSILAGGRSYNEQFF
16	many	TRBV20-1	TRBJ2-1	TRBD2	TGCAGTGCTAGAGAAAAAAGCGGGAGCTCCTACAATGAGCAGTTCTTC	CSAREKSGSSYNEQFF
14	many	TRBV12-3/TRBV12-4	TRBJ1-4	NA	TGTGCCAGCAGTTCCCAGGGAGGCAATGAAAAACTGTTTTTT	CASSSQGGNEKLFF